These T cell receptor beta chains were read from a single sample in a study of technical replicates of blood from a few donors. Sequencing was performed with immunoSEQ multiplex PCR; in TCRdb, only in-frame clones are kept and a portion is missing. The table records around 9,000 clones, about nine tenths of them present only once. Material: PBMCs. Receptors were obtained from a human donor in good health. Each CDR3 is given with its conserved first and last residue. The order of the fields is CDR3 protein, CDR3 DNA, V gene, J gene, D gene, clone size. D genes are given only for firm matches. For some rows the clone size is stated as once, few or many, or as a class when expanded; others skip it.

CDR3: CASTIGQGHNYGYTF; DNA: TGTGCCAGCACTATAGGACAGGGGCATAACTATGGCTACACCTTC; V: TRBV2; J: TRBJ1-2; D: TRBD1; size: .
CDR3: CASSGGLARSYEQYF; DNA: TGTGCCAGCAGTGGGGGACTAGCGCGGTCCTACGAGCAGTACTTC; V: TRBV2; J: TRBJ2-7; D: TRBD2; size: .
CDR3: CASSLLGDSAWETQYF; DNA: TGTGCCAGCAGCCTACTAGGGGACTCCGCCTGGGAGACCCAGTACTTC; V: TRBV7-9; J: TRBJ2-5; D: .; size: .
CDR3: CASSREGLAGRYEQYF; DNA: TGTGCCAGCAGCCGTGAAGGACTAGCGGGTCGGTACGAGCAGTACTTC; V: TRBV4-2; J: TRBJ2-7; D: TRBD2; size: few
CDR3: CASSSSGTGGNQPQHF; DNA: TGTGCCAGCAGTTCCTCCGGGACAGGGGGCAACCAGCCCCAGCATTTT; V: TRBV28; J: TRBJ1-5; D: TRBD1; size: .
CDR3: CASSQVDLVSSDTQYF; DNA: TGCGCCAGCAGCCAAGTAGATCTAGTGAGCTCAGATACGCAGTATTTT; V: TRBV4-1; J: TRBJ2-3; D: .; size: .
CDR3: CASSPTGVLEQYF; DNA: TGTGCCAGCAGCCCCACTGGTGTCCTCGAGCAGTACTTC; V: TRBV9; J: TRBJ2-7; D: .; size: .
CDR3: CASSLDSGGTEAFF; DNA: TGTGCCAGCAGCTTAGATTCGGGGGGGACTGAAGCTTTCTTT; V: TRBV11-2; J: TRBJ1-1; D: .; size: .
CDR3: CASSLTGKFSGNTIYF; DNA: TGTGCCAGCAGTTTGACGGGAAAGTTCTCTGGAAACACCATATATTTT; V: TRBV5-6; J: TRBJ1-3; D: .; size: .
CDR3: CASSLGGRGNEQFF; DNA: TGCGCCAGCAGCTTAGGCGGGAGGGGAAATGAGCAGTTCTTC; V: TRBV5-1; J: TRBJ2-1; D: TRBD2; size: .
CDR3: CASSPALGQGSYEQYF; DNA: TGTGCCAGCTCACCGGCCCTGGGACAGGGCTCCTACGAGCAGTACTTC; V: TRBV18; J: TRBJ2-7; D: TRBD1; size: .
CDR3: CASEARGETQYF; DNA: TGTGCCAGCGAAGCCCGAGGGGAGACCCAGTACTTC; V: TRBV11-2; J: TRBJ2-5; D: .; size: .
CDR3: CASSPSSDPYNEQFF; DNA: TGTGCCAGCAGCCCCTCTAGCGACCCCTACAATGAGCAGTTCTTC; V: TRBV7-9; J: TRBJ2-1; D: .; size: .
CDR3: CASSASGSEQYF; DNA: TGTGCCAGCAGCGCCAGCGGGAGCGAGCAGTACTTC; V: TRBV11-2; J: TRBJ2-7; D: TRBD2; size: .
CDR3: CASSLAGGRQPQHF; DNA: TGTGCCAGCAGTTTGGCAGGGGGCAGGCAGCCCCAGCATTTT; V: TRBV28; J: TRBJ1-5; D: TRBD1; size: .
CDR3: CASSVAGQGAGQPQHF; DNA: TGTGCCAGCAGTGTCGCGGGACAGGGGGCCGGTCAGCCCCAGCATTTT; V: TRBV28; J: TRBJ1-5; D: TRBD1; size: .
CDR3: CASSEDHGGWDEQYF; DNA: TGTGCCAGCAGTGAAGACCACGGAGGGTGGGACGAGCAGTACTTC; V: TRBV6-1; J: TRBJ2-7; D: .; size: few
CDR3: CASSYSRESYEQYF; DNA: TGTGCCAGCAGTTACTCGAGAGAGTCCTACGAGCAGTACTTC; V: TRBV6-5; J: TRBJ2-7; D: .; size: .
CDR3: CASSPGLAGTRGRETQYF; DNA: TGCGCCAGCAGCCCGGGACTAGCGGGAACGAGGGGGCGGGAGACCCAGTACTTC; V: TRBV5-1; J: TRBJ2-5; D: TRBD2; size: .
CDR3: CASTPTGGHNEQFF; DNA: TGCGCCAGCACCCCGACAGGGGGCCACAATGAGCAGTTCTTC; V: TRBV5-1; J: TRBJ2-1; D: TRBD1; size: few
CDR3: CASSNGLAGISRLYNEQFF; DNA: TGTGCCAGTAGCAACGGACTAGCGGGAATATCTCGTCTCTACAATGAGCAGTTCTTC; V: TRBV19; J: TRBJ2-1; D: TRBD2; size: .
CDR3: CAISEWGVDGYTF; DNA: TGTGCCATCAGTGAGTGGGGGGTTGATGGCTACACCTTC; V: TRBV10-3; J: TRBJ1-2; D: .; size: .
CDR3: CASSLVWGPGYTGELFF; DNA: TGTGCCAGCAGCTTAGTCTGGGGGCCGGGGTACACCGGGGAGCTGTTTTTT; V: TRBV11-2; J: TRBJ2-2; D: .; size: .
CDR3: CASRRELGHAEAFF; DNA: TGTGCCAGCAGGCGGGAGTTGGGGCATGCTGAAGCTTTCTTT; V: TRBV27; J: TRBJ1-1; D: .; size: .